Detailed here is one T cell receptor (beta chain). Its antigen is as yet unknown. This sample stems from a study of graft-versus-host responses after intestinal transplantation. Study context: Anti-thymocyte globulin served as induction for all recipients, who then took tacrolimus and steroids for about 3 years. General study points: Circulating GvH clones peaking coincided with falling HvG clones soon after transplant. Some GvH clones appeared in ileal mucosa or blood before recipient bone marrow.

The J segment lost 11 bases and the V segment lost 3 bases, leaving 8 bases of the junction unmatched. This CDR3 region has 13 residues. The V gene's germline CDR1 is MGHRA and CDR2 YSYEKL. Sequencing was performed with immunoSEQ multiplex PCR; in TCRdb, only in-frame clones are kept and a portion is missing. The data show about 94,000 clones, roughly 91% seen once. The rearrangement links TRBV4-1 to TRBJ2-3, with TRBD1 matching over 7 bases. The clonotype was recovered from a human donor who received an intestinal transplant. This sample comprised unstimulated CD8+ T cells sorted from spleen or lymph node cells, obtained before intestinal transplant. DNA of the CDR3: TGCGCCAGCAGCCACCCAGGGGGTTGGGGGCAGTATTTT. As protein: CASSHPGGWGQYF.